Listed here are 23 T cell receptor beta chains from one sample, sequenced in a study of T cells in Graves' hyperthyroidism and ophthalmopathy. RNA transcripts gave rise to amplified TCR beta CDR3 regions. The HTBI primer set was used in a first-round RT-PCR of the TCR CDR3. Each CDR3 protein is one row after TCRdb ran MiXCR on the multiplex PCR reads. The sample contains about 620,000 distinct CDR3 sequences, 15% to 20% of which appear only once. Sequenced sample: blood. These receptors all stem from a woman aged 25 to 45 with Graves' hyperthyroidism.

This clonotype was counted only a few times. This sequence may be a read error, since a much larger clone differs from it by one base. The V call is TRBV2, the J call TRBJ2-1; 9 bases agree with TRBD2. CDR1 is SNHLY and CDR2 is FYNNEI in the germline V gene. The CDR3 has 14 residues. CDR3 region: CASSQGLAYNEQLF. CDR3 sequence (DNA): TGTGCCAGCAGTCAGGGACTAGCATACAATGAGCAGCTCTTC.

This clonotype was recorded at least ten times. The rearrangement uses TRBV28 and TRBJ2-7, with TRBD2 identical over 14 bases. The CDR3 sequence is 16 residues long. CDR1 is MDHEN, CDR2 SYDVKM, per germline. The trim removed 5 bases at V and 2 bases at J, leaving 5 bases unmatched. The CDR3 DNA sequence: TGTGCCAGCAGTAAGCCGGGACTAGCGGGAGCCTACGAGCAGTACTTC. It translates to CASSKPGLAGAYEQYF.

The chain joins TRBV28 to TRBJ2-1; 11 bases line up with TRBD2. The DNA end favors TRBJ2-7, so the J call may be wrong. Germline loops: CDR1 MDHEN, CDR2 SYDVKM. This CDR3 is 15 amino acids long. CDR3 region: CASSPIAGGNNEQYF. Written as DNA, the CDR3 is TGTGCCAGCAGTCCTATAGCGGGAGGGAACAATGAGCAGTACTTC.

This clonotype was seen repeatedly, ten times or more. V and J are TRBV28 and TRBJ1-5; D might be TRBD1 (5 bases). The V end was cut by 7 bases, the J end by 0 bases, with 16 bases between. Germline CDR1 is MDHEN and CDR2 is SYDVKM. The CDR3 covers 16 residues. The CDR3 spells CASNPFWGDSNQPQHF. The CDR3 DNA follows: TGTGCCAGCAACCCTTTCTGGGGGGATAGCAATCAGCCCCAGCATTTT.

The table lists this clonotype with a few counts. The CDR3 bases are TGTGCCACCAGTGATCCCTCTAGCAATCAGCCCCAGCATTTT. It is translated as CATSDPSSNQPQHF. The gene calls are TRBV24-1 and TRBJ1-5; D ambiguous. CDR1 and CDR2 (germline): KGHDR, SFDVKD. The CDR3 is 14 residues long. Trimming took 3 bases from V and 0 from J, leaving 5 bases between them.

With respect to this clonotype: This may be a read error, as it is one base from a much larger clone. The chain joins TRBV28 to TRBJ1-5; the D is unclear. Germline loops: CDR1 MDHEN, CDR2 SYDVKM. The CDR3 consists of 14 residues. Trimming shortened V by 5 bases and J by 6 bases, and 14 bases separated the two germline ends. The CDR3, as DNA: TGTGCCAGCAGTCTCGACGGTAAAACTCAGCCCCAGCATTTT. It yields the protein CASSLDGKTQPQHF.

The chain carries TRBV24-1 and TRBJ1-3; D is perhaps TRBD1 (5 bases). Germline lookup yields CDR1 KGHDR and CDR2 SFDVKD. Trimming took 5 bases from V and 0 from J, leaving 16 bases between them. The CDR3 spans 17 residues. CDR3 sequence (DNA): TGTGCCACCAGTGGGAGACAGTCTAGAGTCTCTGGAAACACCATATATTTT. Translating it yields CATSGRQSRVSGNTIYF.

This clonotype was observed many times. The V and J genes are TRBV2 and TRBJ1-5; 10 positions agree with TRBD1. Germline CDR1 SNHLY, CDR2 FYNNEI. V shed 5 bases, J shed 11 bases, and the junction held 12 bases outside the gene matches. The length of the CDR3 is 15 residues. CDR3 in amino acids: CASSFSGTGEEAQHF. In DNA, the CDR3 is TGTGCCAGCAGTTTTTCCGGGACAGGGGAGGAGGCCCAGCATTTT.

The chain employs TRBV2 and TRBJ2-5; D possibly matches TRBD1 or TRBD2 (5 bases each). CDR1 is SNHLY and CDR2 is FYNNEI in the germline V gene. V lost 6 bases and J lost 7, with 18 bases in between. The CDR3 loop spans 14 amino acids. CDR3 in DNA: TGTGCCAGCAGCTTAGCCGGGGCCAGGGCGACCCAGTACTTC. Amino acids: CASSLAGARATQYF.

This clonotype was recorded many times. The V call is TRBV6-6, the J call TRBJ1-4; the D gene is possibly TRBD1 (5 bases). This CDR3 comprises 15 residues. Germline CDR1 is MNHNY and CDR2 is SVGAGI (reference sequence). Trimming took 2 bases from V and 7 from J, leaving 14 bases between them. CDR3 bases: TGTGCCAGCAGTTACGCTGGGTCCGGGGCTGAAAAACTGTTTTTT. This encodes CASSYAGSGAEKLFF.

At least ten counts were recorded for this clonotype. CDR3 loop: CASSTLAGEETQYF. In DNA, the CDR3 is TGTGCCAGCAGTACGCTAGCGGGAGAGGAGACCCAGTACTTC. J is TRBJ2-5 and V is TRBV27; 10 bases align to TRBD2. V dropped 5 bases and J dropped 5; count of bases not matched to a gene: 5. In germline, CDR1 is MNHEY, CDR2 SMNVEV (reference sequence). The CDR3 sequence is 14 residues long.

This clonotype was counted many times. The chain employs TRBV29-1 and TRBJ1-1, with unresolved D. The V end lost 3 bases, the J end lost 3 bases, and 8 bases lay between the germline ends. The CDR3 runs 12 residues. The V gene's germline CDR1 is SQVTM and CDR2 ANQGSEA. In DNA, the CDR3 is TGCAGCGTTGAGGAGCGAGACACTGAAGCTTTCTTT. This sequence encodes CSVEERDTEAFF.

In its sample, this clonotype was seen many times. The chain combines TRBV19 with TRBJ1-1; a weak D match, TRBD1 (6 bases). V was clipped by 5 bases and J by 4 bases, with 17 bases between them. Germline lookup yields CDR1 LNHDA and CDR2 SQIVND (reference sequence). This CDR3 has 15 amino acids. CDR3: CASSRPRGLGTEAFF. The DNA of the CDR3 is TGTGCCAGTAGTCGCCCAAGGGGGTTGGGCACTGAAGCTTTCTTT. Supplemented by reference TRBV19 and TRBJ1-1, the full variable domain reads DGGITQSPKYLFRKEGQNVTLSCEQNLNHDAMYWYRQDPGQGLRLIYYSQIVNDFQKGDIAEGYSVSREKKESFPLTVTSAQKNPTAFYLCASSRPRGLGTEAFFGQGTRLTVV.

This clonotype has at least ten counts. The chain couples TRBV11-2 to TRBJ2-3, with D perhaps matching TRBD2 (5 bases). The germline V gene has CDR1 SGHAT and CDR2 FQNNGV. There are 15 residues in the CDR3. Trimming cost V 1 base and J 2 bases, with 10 bases left between them. The CDR3 region is CASSLAGTITDTQYF. The CDR3 DNA follows: TGTGCCAGCAGCTTAGCGGGAACTATCACAGATACGCAGTATTTT.

This clonotype has a handful of counts. A much larger clone differs by one base, so this may be a read error. The V call is TRBV28, the J call TRBJ2-5; the D is unclear. Trimming left V 5 bases short and J 3 bases short, with 1 base between. The CDR3 loop spans 10 amino acids. Germline V gives CDR1 MDHEN, CDR2 SYDVKM. CDR3 sequence (DNA): TGTGCCAGCAGTAAAGAGACCCAGTACTTC. Its protein is CASSKETQYF.

This clonotype was recorded many times. The chain couples TRBV7-3 to TRBJ2-3; tentatively, D is TRBD1 or TRBD2 (6 bases each). Germline CDR1 is SGHTA and CDR2 is FQGTGA. V was shortened by 5 bases and J by 6 bases, with 15 bases between the two germline ends. CDR3 length: 14 amino acids. DNA for the CDR3: TGTGCCAGCAGCCCCCCGGGGGCCATGGATACGCAGTATTTT. Amino acids: CASSPPGAMDTQYF.

This clonotype appeared many times. The V call is TRBV9, the J call TRBJ2-3, with D hard to call. This CDR3 spans 12 amino acids. V lost 0 bases and J lost 6, with 5 bases in between. Germline assignment: CDR1 SGDLS and CDR2 YYNGEE. The CDR3 loop reads CASSVVGDTQYF. In DNA form, the CDR3 reads TGTGCCAGCAGCGTAGTGGGGGATACGCAGTATTTT.

The chain is built from TRBV7-8 and TRBJ2-2, with 14 nucleotides matching TRBD2. This CDR3 has 19 residues. Looked up from germline, CDR1 is SGHVS and CDR2 is FQNEAQ. J gave up 5 bases and V 5 bases, and 13 bases lay outside the gene matches. The CDR3 DNA sequence: TGTGCCAGCAGCCAGGGACTAGCGGGAGCGGTCGGCGGGACCGGGGAGCTGTTTTTT. Translated, it gives CASSQGLAGAVGGTGELFF.

This clonotype was detected only a few times. The chain couples TRBV19 to TRBJ2-7; 7 bases are shared with TRBD2. V shed 5 bases, J shed 3 bases, and the junction held 10 bases outside the gene matches. CDR3 length: 15 residues. Germline V gene lookup returns CDR1 LNHDA and CDR2 SQIVND (reference sequence). The CDR3 bases are TGTGCCAGTAGTCCCCGAGGGACTATAAACTACGAGCAGTACTTC. Translated, it gives CASSPRGTINYEQYF.

V gene TRBV2 combines with J gene TRBJ2-2, with no clear D. Trimming took off 4 bases at V and 6 bases at J, with 6 bases between the two ends. Germline assignment: CDR1 SNHLY and CDR2 FYNNEI. The CDR3 length is 12 residues. The CDR3 nucleotides read TGTGCCAGCAGTGGGGTGGCCGGGGAGCTGTTTTTT. It specifies CASSGVAGELFF.

A few counts support this clonotype. The genes are TRBV7-8 and TRBJ2-5, with D perhaps matching TRBD1 (5 bases). This CDR3 is 17 amino acids long. The germline gives CDR1 SGHVS, CDR2 FQNEAQ. V was trimmed by 0 bases and J by 5 bases, leaving 19 bases between them. This CDR3 reads CASSLAPWQTSGETQYF. The CDR3 DNA reads as TGTGCCAGCAGCTTAGCGCCCTGGCAGACCTCAGGGGAGACCCAGTACTTC.

This chain connects TRBV2 to TRBJ1-6; D might be TRBD1 (6 bases). The germline V and J ends were trimmed by 10 bases and 8 bases, with 18 bases remaining between them. This CDR3 is built from 14 residues. Germline-derived CDR1 and CDR2 are SNHLY and FYNNEI. The CDR3 nucleotides read TGTGCCACCACAAGGGGGAGCGAGGATTCACCCCTCCACTTT. Translated, it gives CATTRGSEDSPLHF.

The J gene is TRBJ2-3, the V gene TRBV5-1, with D perhaps TRBD2 (6 bases). There are 16 residues in the CDR3. The germline V and J ends were trimmed by 2 bases and 0 bases, with 13 bases remaining between them. Germline CDR1 SGHRS, CDR2 YFSETQ. The CDR3 region has the DNA TGCGCCAGCAGCTTAGGACTACACTCTAGCACAGATACGCAGTATTTT. Translation gives CASSLGLHSSTDTQYF.